This TCR beta chain stems from a study of T-cell memory formation after mild COVID-19. This CDR3 spans 14 amino acids. V lost 0 bases, J lost 2 bases, and 7 bases lay in between. Germline-derived CDR1 and CDR2 are SGHTA and FQGNSA. TCRdb recomputed calls from the 5' RACE reads with MiXCR, one row per CDR3 protein. The sample yields approximately 210,000 distinct CDR3 sequences, over 9.5% seen once. This clonotype was counted at least ten times. Sequencing was carried out using PBMCs or a T cell subset sorted from them (not recorded which). The TCR sequence derives from a man in his late teens or twenties who had mild COVID-19 (a few samples of this study predate the infection). Cell type and time point are not known. The rearrangement joins TRBV7-2 to TRBJ1-1; possibly TRBD1 for D (6 bases). CDR3 coding DNA: TGTGCCAGCAGCTTAGCCGGGACAAACACTGAAGCTTTCTTT. Translating gives CASSLAGTNTEAFF.